This passage covers 23 T cell receptor beta chains from one sample sequenced in a study of control samples from healthy donors and cancer patients. Using immunoSEQ multiplex PCR, the repertoire was profiled, and TCRdb retains in-frame clones only, with some absent. This sample yields about 82,000 clones, of which 87% are seen a single time; around 20% belongs to the top ten. Sequenced material: blood. Receptors originate from a middle-aged man in good health.

The chain joins TRBV12-3 or TRBV12-4 to TRBJ2-3; D gene uncertain. The CDR3 runs to 12 residues. Trimming took off 2 bases at V and 2 bases at J, with 2 bases between the two ends. CDR3 DNA: TGTGCCAGCAGTTTAATCACAGATACGCAGTATTTT. Translation gives CASSLITDTQYF.

This clone was counted a few times. The chain carries TRBV6-2 or TRBV6-3 and TRBJ1-2; D remains unclear. This CDR3 is 11 amino acids long. Germline V CDR1 and CDR2: MNHEY, SVGEGT. V dropped 2 bases and J dropped 7 bases, with 5 bases sitting between them. The CDR3 protein is CASSYVGGYTF. DNA for the CDR3: TGTGCCAGCAGTTACGTGGGTGGCTACACCTTC.

The V and J genes are TRBV4-2 and TRBJ1-2; TRBD1 aligns across 9 bases. The germline V gene encodes CDR1 LGHNA and CDR2 YNFKEQ. The CDR3 spans 16 residues. V shed 0 bases, J shed 4 bases, and the junction held 6 bases outside the gene matches. As DNA, the CDR3 is TGTGCCAGCAGCCAAGATGGTACAGGGGGCACCTATGGCTACACCTTC. Translating it yields CASSQDGTGGTYGYTF.

The DNA of the CDR3 is TGTGCCAGCAGCCGCGGACTAGCGGGGGACTACGAGCAGTACGTC. Encoded protein: CASSRGLAGDYEQYV. This chain joins TRBV6-2 or TRBV6-3 and TRBJ2-7; TRBD2 aligns across 13 bases. Trimming removed 6 bases from V and 3 bases from J; junction bases left unmatched: 5. Germline CDR1 MNHEY, CDR2 SVGEGT. The CDR3 is 15 residues long.

The chain couples TRBV7-2 to TRBJ1-1, with D unresolved. There are 11 residues in the CDR3. Germline CDR1 is SGHTA and CDR2 is FQGNSA. Trimming left V 2 bases short and J 11 bases short, with 9 bases between. The chain's CDR3 is CASSLYSTAFF. In DNA form, the CDR3 reads TGTGCCAGCAGCTTATACAGCACGGCTTTCTTT.

This rearrangement joins TRBV6-5 to TRBJ2-3; TRBD1 matches 7 bases. The CDR3 spans 15 residues. J was trimmed by 1 base and V by 6 bases; bases with no gene match: 7. Germline CDR1 reads MNHEY; CDR2 reads SVGAGI. Here the CDR3 DNA reads TGTGCCAGCAGCATTGATACAGGGGGCACAGATACGCAGTATTTT. Protein product: CASSIDTGGTDTQYF.

The V and J genes are TRBV5-1 and TRBJ2-3; D perhaps matches TRBD1 (5 bases). V lost 3 bases and J lost 6, with 5 bases in between. The CDR3 has 11 residues. Germline CDR1 reads SGHRS; CDR2 reads YFSETQ. CDR3 region: CASSSGDTQYF. The CDR3 DNA sequence: TGCGCCAGCAGCTCAGGGGATACGCAGTATTTT.

The CDR3 region is CASSGLARDTQYF. The CDR3, as DNA: TGTGCCAGCAGCGGATTAGCAAGAGATACGCAGTATTTT. This sequence joins TRBV9 and TRBJ2-3; D not resolved. The CDR3 has 13 amino acids. Germline lookup yields CDR1 SGDLS and CDR2 YYNGEE. V lost 3 bases and J lost 5, with 10 bases in between.

The chain joins TRBV29-1 to TRBJ1-2, with TRBD1 matching 8 bases. Germline V lookup: CDR1 SQVTM, CDR2 ANQGSEA. The CDR3 has 14 residues. Losses at the gene ends were 2 bases for V and 5 bases for J; bases not matched to a gene: 7. For the CDR3, the DNA is TGCAGCGTTGAACCGGCAGGGGGCGGGTATGGCTACACCTTC. It is translated as CSVEPAGGGYGYTF.

This clone was seen once. The rearrangement links TRBV30 to TRBJ2-5; D unresolved. V lost 0 bases, J lost 5 bases, and 7 bases lay in between. The CDR3 consists of 12 residues. The germline V gene encodes CDR1 GTSNPN and CDR2 SVGIG (reference sequence). CDR3 nucleotide sequence: TGTGCCTGGAGTGTAGGAGCGGAGACCCAGTACTTC. It specifies CAWSVGAETQYF. Complete variable domain (other parts from reference TRBV30 and TRBJ2-5): SQTIHQWPATLVQPVGSPLSLECTVEGTSNPNLYWYRQAAGRGLQLLFYSVGIGQISSEVPQNLSASRPQDRQFILSSKKLLLSDSGFYLCAWSVGAETQYFGPGTRLLVL.

The V and J genes are TRBV18 and TRBJ1-2; 9 bases are shared with TRBD1. Trimming took 6 bases from V and 4 from J; bases not matched to a gene: 6. Germline CDR1 is KGHSH and CDR2 is LQKENI. CDR3 size: 14 residues. CDR3 bases: TGTGCCAGCTCCACCGGGACAGGGTTCTATGGCTACACCTTC. Protein: CASSTGTGFYGYTF.

This clone has just one count. V is TRBV6-5 and J is TRBJ1-5; D is uncertain. The germline V gene has CDR1 MNHEY and CDR2 SVGAGI. Trimming stripped 7 bases from V and 2 bases from J, with 15 bases between. There are 15 residues in the CDR3. Written as DNA, the CDR3 is TGTGCCAGCAAAAACAATCCGGAGGGCAATCAGCCCCAGCATTTT. It encodes CASKNNPEGNQPQHF.

This chain joins TRBV20-1 and TRBJ2-1; tentatively, D is TRBD2 (5 bases). V was trimmed by 3 bases and J by 7 bases, leaving 16 bases between them. Per germline, CDR1 DFQATT and CDR2 SNEGSKA (reference sequence). This CDR3 is built from 14 residues. The CDR3 DNA sequence: TGCAGTGCTAGTATATCGGGAAGATCAAATGAGCAGTTCTTC. Translating it yields CSASISGRSNEQFF.

The V gene is TRBV5-1, the J gene TRBJ2-2; 8 bases fit TRBD1. The CDR3 is 14 amino acids. Germline assignment: CDR1 SGHRS and CDR2 YFSETQ. J lost 5 bases, V lost 4 bases, and 4 bases had no gene match. CDR3 sequence reads: CASSPRQGTGELFF. DNA for the CDR3: TGCGCCAGCAGCCCCCGACAGGGGACCGGGGAGCTGTTTTTT. The full variable domain, rest sourced from reference TRBV5-1 and TRBJ2-2, is KAGVTQTPRYLIKTRGQQVTLSCSPISGHRSVSWYQQTPGQGLQFLFEYFSETQRNKGNFPGRFSGRQFSNSRSEMNVSTLELGDSALYLCASSPRQGTGELFFGEGSRLTVL.

This clone was seen only a few times. The V call is TRBV9, the J call TRBJ2-7; 8 positions agree with TRBD1. With V trimmed by 2 bases and J by 3 bases, 4 bases remained unmatched. Germline assignment: CDR1 SGDLS and CDR2 YYNGEE. This CDR3 spans 14 amino acids. The CDR3 spells CASSVGQAFYEQYF. The CDR3 nucleotides read TGTGCCAGCAGCGTGGGACAGGCCTTCTACGAGCAGTACTTC.

The chain is built from TRBV5-1 and TRBJ1-6; D is uncertain. Germline loops: CDR1 SGHRS, CDR2 YFSETQ. The length of the CDR3 is 13 residues. Trimming removed 4 bases at V and 7 bases at J, with 9 bases between. The CDR3 nucleotides are TGCGCCAGCAGCCAGCGGGAAAATTCACCCCTCCACTTT. It translates to CASSQRENSPLHF.

The chain uses TRBV6-5 and TRBJ1-2; 10 bases match TRBD1. The germline V gene has CDR1 MNHEY and CDR2 SVGAGI. This CDR3 has 13 residues. The V segment lost 6 bases and the J segment 10 bases; nucleotides outside the gene matches: 8. CDR3 sequence reads: CASSIGGQGTYTF. CDR3 DNA: TGTGCCAGCAGCATAGGGGGACAGGGGACCTACACCTTC.

The gene calls are TRBV27 and TRBJ2-5, with D uncertain. The CDR3 has 14 amino acids. Germline V gives CDR1 MNHEY, CDR2 SMNVEV (reference sequence). V lost 8 bases, J lost 2 bases, and 15 bases lay in between. CDR3 loop: CASRSLQTQETQYF. DNA of the CDR3: TGTGCCAGCCGCTCCCTCCAGACACAAGAGACCCAGTACTTC.

V usage is TRBV25-1 and J usage is TRBJ1-1; D is possibly TRBD1 (5 bases). Per the germline V gene, CDR1 is MGHDK and CDR2 is SYGVNS. The CDR3 is made up of 15 amino acids. V was cut by 4 bases and J by 2 bases, with 14 bases left in between. CDR3 nucleotides: TGTGCCAGCAGTGGTCCGACGGGGCCTAACACTGAAGCTTTCTTT. Translating gives CASSGPTGPNTEAFF.

The chain recombines TRBV5-1 with TRBJ1-6, with TRBD1 matching 8 bases. The CDR3 runs 15 residues. Germline V gene lookup returns CDR1 SGHRS and CDR2 YFSETQ. V lost 0 bases to trimming and J lost 7 bases; unmatched junction nucleotides: 3. The CDR3 sequence: CASSLGGQANSPLHF. The CDR3 bases are TGCGCCAGCAGCTTGGGGGGACAGGCCAATTCACCCCTCCACTTT.

The rearrangement links TRBV28 to TRBJ2-1; D unclear. The germline CDR1 and CDR2 sequences are MDHEN and SYDVKM. The V gene lost 2 bases and the J gene lost 9 bases, with 11 bases spanning the gap. The CDR3 consists of 13 residues. The CDR3 here is CASSLPTLSEQFF. The CDR3 DNA sequence: TGTGCCAGCAGTTTACCTACTCTTAGTGAGCAGTTCTTC.

The sample holds a few counts of this clone. The J gene is TRBJ1-1, the V gene TRBV2; 8 bases map to TRBD1. There are 17 residues in the CDR3. Trimming removed 4 bases from V and 0 bases from J; junction bases left unmatched: 10. CDR1 is SNHLY and CDR2 is FYNNEI in the germline V gene. The CDR3 region is CASSGRTGNTMNTEAFF. In DNA form, the CDR3 reads TGTGCCAGCAGTGGAAGGACAGGGAATACCATGAACACTGAAGCTTTCTTT.

V gene TRBV4-1 combines with J gene TRBJ1-4; 9 bases agree with TRBD1. The CDR3 loop spans 15 amino acids. Germline-derived CDR1 and CDR2 are MGHRA and YSYEKL. V lost 2 bases to trimming and J lost 6 bases; unmatched junction nucleotides: 4. The CDR3 bases are TGCGCCAGCAGCCAACCACAGGGGGCATATGAAAAACTGTTTTTT. Translated, it gives CASSQPQGAYEKLFF.